This passage covers 30 T cell receptor beta chains from one sample sequenced in a study of shared clonotypes between healthy human individuals. Sequencing was performed with immunoSEQ multiplex PCR; in TCRdb, only in-frame clones are kept and a portion is missing. The sample records roughly 2.5 million clones, around 94% being singletons. Sample: naive CD4+ T cells sorted from blood. Described subset: CD45RA+ positively selected. The source of these receptors is a young man in good health.

This clone was observed once. CDR3 nucleotides: TGTGCCAGCAGCGTAGGAGCCGGGACACAGGTTAAGGAGCTGTTTTTT. It codes for CASSVGAGTQVKELFF. This chain links TRBV9 with TRBJ2-2; perhaps TRBD1 as D (6 bases). V was cut by 0 bases and J by 10 bases, with 19 bases left in between. This CDR3 has 16 residues. Germline CDR1 SGDLS, CDR2 YYNGEE.

The J gene is TRBJ2-5, the V gene TRBV19; possible D gene TRBD2, 6 bases. V gave up 8 bases and J gave up 5 bases, with 18 bases separating them. Germline CDR1 reads LNHDA; CDR2 reads SQIVND (reference sequence). This CDR3 is 14 amino acids long. CDR3 in DNA: TGTGCCAGTCGCCCCGGAGGGACCTGGGAGACCCAGTACTTC. Its translation is CASRPGGTWETQYF.

The CDR3 reads CASSPFDMEDTEAFF. CDR3 DNA: TGTGCCAGCTCACCGTTCGACATGGAGGACACTGAAGCTTTCTTT. The V call is TRBV18, the J call TRBJ1-1; D is uncertain. The germline gives CDR1 KGHSH, CDR2 LQKENI. This CDR3 has 15 amino acids. The V gene lost 3 bases and the J gene lost 3 bases, with 14 bases spanning the gap.

The chain couples TRBV19 to TRBJ1-2; 8 nucleotides match TRBD1. The CDR3 consists of 14 residues. V was clipped by 5 bases and J by 3 bases; unmatched bases: 5. Per germline, CDR1 LNHDA and CDR2 SQIVND (reference sequence). The CDR3 reads CASSPPTGDYGYTF. The CDR3 DNA follows: TGTGCCAGTAGTCCTCCGACAGGGGACTATGGCTACACCTTC.

The chain joins TRBV7-3 to TRBJ2-7; TRBD2 matches 8 bases. This CDR3 is 16 amino acids long. Trimming at V came to 5 bases and at J to 2 bases, leaving 11 bases not matched to a gene. Germline V gene sequence: CDR1 SGHTA, CDR2 FQGTGA. The CDR3 bases are TGTGCCAGCAGCCGTACTAGCGGCGATCCCCCCTACGAGCAGTACTTC. It yields the protein CASSRTSGDPPYEQYF. The whole variable domain, remainder taken from reference TRBV7-3 and TRBJ2-7, is GAGVSQTPSNKVTEKGKYVELRCDPISGHTALYWYRQSLGQGPEFLIYFQGTGAADDSGLPNDRFFAVRPEGSVSTLKIQRTERGDSAVYLCASSRTSGDPPYEQYFGPGTRLTVT.

The V gene is TRBV6-6, the J gene TRBJ2-5; maybe TRBD1 (6 bases). Germline loops: CDR1 MNHNY, CDR2 SVGAGI (reference sequence). The V and J ends lost 3 bases and 5 bases respectively, with 16 bases between them. This CDR3 region has 15 residues. CDR3 in DNA: TGTGCCAGCAGTTATTCACAGGGCGCGAAGGAGACCCAGTACTTC. Protein: CASSYSQGAKETQYF.

The genes are TRBV19 and TRBJ2-1; D is unclear. Trimming removed 5 bases at V and 8 bases at J, with 7 bases between. Germline-derived CDR1 and CDR2 are LNHDA and SQIVND (reference sequence). The CDR3 has 11 residues. CDR3 sequence: CASSGWDEQFF. CDR3 in DNA: TGTGCCAGTAGTGGGTGGGATGAGCAGTTCTTC.

Comment on this clone: Other DNA sequences in the sample encode the same CDR3. The chain recombines TRBV5-6 with TRBJ2-6; D is ambiguous. The V end was cut by 2 bases, the J end by 4 bases, with 4 bases between. Germline V gene lookup returns CDR1 SGHDT and CDR2 YYEEEE. This CDR3 contains 13 residues. CDR3 bases: TGTGCCAGCAGCTTTTCCGGGGCCAACGTCCTGACTTTC. Encoded protein: CASSFSGANVLTF.

This clone has just a few counts. The V and J genes are TRBV7-9 and TRBJ1-1; TRBD1 might be the D (6 bases). The germline CDR1 and CDR2 sequences are SEHNR and FQNEAQ (reference sequence). This CDR3 has 15 residues. Between the trimmed V and J ends, which lost 5 bases and 1 base, there was a span of 14 bases. This CDR3 is CASSIRTVTNTEAFF. CDR3 in DNA: TGTGCCAGCAGCATAAGGACAGTAACGAACACTGAAGCTTTCTTT.

V gene TRBV19 combines with J gene TRBJ2-7, with 9 bases matching TRBD1. V gave up 7 bases and J gave up 6 bases; unmatched junction bases: 10. This CDR3 has 14 amino acids. CDR1 and CDR2 (germline): LNHDA, SQIVND (reference sequence). CDR3 DNA sequence: TGTGCCAGTACCCCGAGTGGGACAGGGACCGAGCAGTACTTC. Its translation is CASTPSGTGTEQYF.

The J gene is TRBJ2-1, the V gene TRBV18; D may be TRBD1 or TRBD2 (5 bases each). CDR1 and CDR2 from the germline V gene are KGHSH and LQKENI. The CDR3 consists of 16 residues. The V end lost 8 bases, the J end lost 6 bases, and 23 bases lay between the germline ends. CDR3 loop: CASHGATSQLGNEQFF. The CDR3 bases are TGTGCCAGCCACGGGGCCACCTCCCAATTGGGCAATGAGCAGTTCTTC.

The chain employs TRBV5-4 and TRBJ2-1; D unresolved. Germline assignment: CDR1 SGHNT and CDR2 YYREEE (reference sequence). This CDR3 has 14 amino acids. The V and J ends lost 4 bases and 3 bases respectively, with 11 bases between them. In nucleotides, the CDR3 is TGTGCCAGCAGCCCACCCGAGAGCTACAATGAGCAGTTCTTC. Translation gives CASSPPESYNEQFF.

The rearrangement joins TRBV2 to TRBJ2-1; D is perhaps TRBD1 or TRBD2 (5 bases each). CDR1 is SNHLY, CDR2 FYNNEI, per germline. The CDR3 spans 13 residues. Trimming stripped 3 bases from V and 7 bases from J, with 10 bases between. Here the CDR3 reads CASSDEGLNEQFF. CDR3 nucleotides: TGTGCCAGCAGTGACGAGGGGTTGAATGAGCAGTTCTTC. The whole variable domain, remainder taken from reference TRBV2 and TRBJ2-1, is EPEVTQTPSHQVTQMGQEVILRCVPISNHLYFYWYRQILGQKVEFLVSFYNNEISEKSEIFDDQFSVERPDGSNFTLKIRSTKLEDSAMYFCASSDEGLNEQFFGPGTRLTVL.

Notes on this clone: Other DNA sequences from this sample encode an identical CDR3 as well. The CDR3 DNA reads as TGTGCCAGCTCACCAGGCAGGAGCTCCTACGAGCAGTACTTC. Translating gives CASSPGRSSYEQYF. The rearrangement joins TRBV18 to TRBJ2-7; D call uncertain. Per the germline V gene, CDR1 is KGHSH and CDR2 is LQKENI. This CDR3 comprises 14 residues. Trimming pared 2 bases from V and 0 bases from J, leaving 8 bases between.

The chain uses TRBV7-2 and TRBJ2-2; no firm D call. The CDR3 is made up of 10 amino acids. Germline V lookup: CDR1 SGHTA, CDR2 FQGNSA. The germline V and J ends were trimmed by 9 bases and 6 bases, with 5 bases remaining between them. The CDR3 spells CAREPGELFF. Written as DNA, the CDR3 is TGTGCCAGAGAACCCGGGGAGCTGTTTTTT.

This chain uses TRBV19 with TRBJ1-2, with 10 nucleotides matching TRBD1. The ends lost 5 bases at V and 2 bases at J; junction bases unmatched: 8. Germline CDR1 and CDR2: LNHDA and SQIVND (reference sequence). This CDR3 spans 16 amino acids. The CDR3 DNA is TGTGCCAGTAGTCTCGGGACAGGGGCACCCAACTATGGCTACACCTTC. This translates into CASSLGTGAPNYGYTF.

The genes are TRBV9 and TRBJ1-1; weak D call: TRBD1 (6 bases). Germline V gene sequence: CDR1 SGDLS, CDR2 YYNGEE. Trimming shortened V by 3 bases and J by 6 bases, and 15 bases separated the two germline ends. This CDR3 comprises 14 residues. The CDR3 reads CASSASLRGAEAFF. The DNA for the CDR3 is TGTGCCAGCAGCGCCTCCCTCAGGGGCGCTGAAGCTTTCTTT. Supplemented by reference TRBV9 and TRBJ1-1, the full variable domain reads DSGVTQTPKHLITATGQRVTLRCSPRSGDLSVYWYQQSLDQGLQFLIQYYNGEERAKGNILERFSAQQFPDLHSELNLSSLELGDSALYFCASSASLRGAEAFFGQGTRLTVV.

The J gene is TRBJ1-1, the V gene TRBV6-5; the D is unclear. Trimming took 2 bases from V and 3 from J, leaving 10 bases between them. This CDR3 has 14 amino acids. In germline, CDR1 is MNHEY, CDR2 SVGAGI. CDR3 bases: TGTGCCAGCAGTTACGGGTACCCGGACACTGAAGCTTTCTTT. Translated: CASSYGYPDTEAFF.

The chain is built from TRBV7-2 and TRBJ2-5; tentatively, D is TRBD1 or TRBD2 (7 bases each). The CDR3 contains 14 residues. Germline assignment: CDR1 SGHTA and CDR2 FQGNSA. With 7 bases removed from V and 4 bases from J, the gap between germline ends came to 16 bases. This chain's CDR3 is CASNLSGGGETQYF. In nucleotides, the CDR3 is TGTGCCAGCAACCTCTCAGGGGGGGGAGAGACCCAGTACTTC.

The J gene is TRBJ1-4, the V gene TRBV6-1; no definite D call. V was shortened by 4 bases and J by 8 bases, with 14 bases between the two germline ends. The length of the CDR3 is 14 residues. Per the germline V gene, CDR1 is MNHNS and CDR2 is SASEGT. The CDR3 DNA reads TGTGCCAGCAGTGTGGTTTACCGGTCGGAAAAACTGTTTTTT. Its translation is CASSVVYRSEKLFF.

The rearrangement links TRBV6-6 to TRBJ2-1; 10 nucleotides align to TRBD1. Germline V gene sequence: CDR1 MNHNY, CDR2 SVGAGI (reference sequence). Trimming took 2 bases from V and 7 from J; bases not matched to a gene: 8. This CDR3 is 16 amino acids long. The CDR3 sequence is CASSYAPGQGKNEQFF. CDR3 sequence (DNA): TGTGCCAGCAGTTACGCCCCGGGACAGGGGAAGAATGAGCAGTTCTTC.

J is TRBJ2-5 and V is TRBV9, with TRBD1 matching 12 bases. Germline V lookup: CDR1 SGDLS, CDR2 YYNGEE. V was clipped by 3 bases and J by 5 bases; unmatched bases: 5. This CDR3 is built from 15 residues. The DNA for the CDR3 is TGTGCCAGCAGCGACCGGGACAGGGGGCTCGAGACCCAGTACTTC. It is translated as CASSDRDRGLETQYF.

This clone was observed a handful of times. The DNA for the CDR3 is TGTGCCAGCAAGAGACAGGGTGAAGCTTTCTTT. This encodes CASKRQGEAFF. This chain uses TRBV19 with TRBJ1-1; 7 nucleotides line up with TRBD1. The CDR3 spans 11 residues. V trimming: 9 bases; J trimming: 7 bases; junction bases outside the gene matches: 5. CDR1 and CDR2 from the germline V gene are LNHDA and SQIVND (reference sequence). Supplemented by reference TRBV19 and TRBJ1-1, the full variable domain reads DGGITQSPKYLFRKEGQNVTLSCEQNLNHDAMYWYRQDPGQGLRLIYYSQIVNDFQKGDIAEGYSVSREKKESFPLTVTSAQKNPTAFYLCASKRQGEAFFGQGTRLTVV.

With respect to this clone: Other nucleotide sequences in the sample specify the same CDR3. The V call is TRBV5-4, the J call TRBJ2-5; 12 nucleotides match TRBD2. The germline CDR1 and CDR2 sequences are SGHNT and YYREEE (reference sequence). V shed 0 bases and J 5 bases; nucleotides not matched to a gene: 5. The CDR3 consists of 16 residues. The CDR3 bases are TGTGCCAGCAGCTTGGATCTAGCGGGGGGGAGGGAGACCCAGTACTTC. Its protein is CASSLDLAGGRETQYF.

This sequence joins TRBV28 and TRBJ2-5; D unclear. The germline V and J ends were trimmed by 2 bases and 5 bases, with 15 bases remaining between them. CDR3 length: 15 residues. The V gene's germline CDR1 is MDHEN and CDR2 SYDVKM. The CDR3 DNA sequence: TGTGCCAGCAGTTTAATGGAAAAGATTGTTGAGACCCAGTACTTC. Translation gives CASSLMEKIVETQYF.

This clone has a single count. The chain recombines TRBV19 with TRBJ2-1; 8 bases map to TRBD1. Germline V gives CDR1 LNHDA, CDR2 SQIVND (reference sequence). This CDR3 has 13 residues. Trimming cost V 6 bases and J 3 bases; bases outside gene matches: 1. This CDR3 is CASSTGGYNEQFF. CDR3 coding DNA: TGTGCCAGTAGCACAGGGGGCTACAATGAGCAGTTCTTC. The full variable domain, rest sourced from reference TRBV19 and TRBJ2-1, is DGGITQSPKYLFRKEGQNVTLSCEQNLNHDAMYWYRQDPGQGLRLIYYSQIVNDFQKGDIAEGYSVSREKKESFPLTVTSAQKNPTAFYLCASSTGGYNEQFFGPGTRLTVL.

In the case of this clone: The same CDR3 is also encoded by other DNA sequences in this sample. The gene calls are TRBV9 and TRBJ1-2; maybe TRBD1 (5 bases). The CDR3 covers 13 residues. V was shortened by 4 bases and J by 1 base, with 8 bases between the two germline ends. Germline lookup yields CDR1 SGDLS and CDR2 YYNGEE. CDR3 loop: CASSRDRNYGYTF. Written as DNA, the CDR3 is TGTGCCAGCAGCCGGGACCGTAACTATGGCTACACCTTC.

This clone occurred once. V is TRBV30 and J is TRBJ2-4; no firm D call. The CDR3 is made up of 14 amino acids. V was pared by 0 bases and J by 5 bases, with 11 bases between. Germline V gene data show CDR1 as GTSNPN and CDR2 as SVGIG (reference sequence). CDR3 nucleotide sequence: TGTGCCTGGAGTGTAGGCCTTGGGGAAAACATTCAGTACTTC. It translates to CAWSVGLGENIQYF.

The chain combines TRBV2 with TRBJ2-1; D is unresolved. The length of the CDR3 is 14 residues. Germline-derived CDR1 and CDR2 are SNHLY and FYNNEI. V shed 7 bases and J shed 0 bases, with 10 bases lying between them. In DNA form, the CDR3 reads TGTGCCAGCACCAGTCCGAGCTCCTACAATGAGCAGTTCTTC. Protein product: CASTSPSSYNEQFF.

The chain couples TRBV10-2 to TRBJ2-7; 10 positions match TRBD1. CDR3 length: 15 residues. Germline loops: CDR1 WSHSY, CDR2 SAAADI. Trimming took 7 bases from V and 2 from J; bases not matched to a gene: 8. CDR3 amino acids: CASIFSGTGAYEQYF. CDR3 coding DNA: TGCGCCAGCATATTCTCCGGGACAGGGGCCTACGAGCAGTACTTC.